A single sample is the source of the 17 T cell receptor beta chains below, sequenced in a study of neurological immune-mediated disorders (dated by TCRdb to the late 2010s). Receptors were amplified or captured by 5' RACE. Instrument on record: Illumina HiSeq 2500. The public reads were reprocessed in TCRdb via fastp at Q25 and MiXCR, keeping in-frame beta chains. Every CDR3 protein is listed once, alongside the most common genes and DNA of its rows. The sample table holds roughly 80,000 distinct CDR3 sequences, of which approximately 17% were seen once. The ten largest account for 15% of the sample. The sequenced material came from PBMCs. These receptors all stem from a woman between 40 and 50 years old in good health.

This clonotype was detected ten times or more. The rearrangement links TRBV20-1 to TRBJ2-4; TRBD2 agrees at 12 bases. The germline gives CDR1 DFQATT, CDR2 SNEGSKA (reference sequence). Trimming cost V 1 base and J 13 bases; bases outside gene matches: 2. The CDR3 length is 12 residues. CDR3: CSARGTSGVQYF. CDR3 in DNA: TGCAGTGCTAGAGGGACTAGCGGGGTACAGTACTTC.

There are many counts of this clonotype. It is unclear where the CDR3 begins or ends on the DNA, so no DNA is shown, and the CDR3 is as TCRdb lists it. The chain recombines TRBV12-3 or TRBV12-4 with TRBJ1-4; whether TRBD1, the table's D call, matches the DNA was not checked. The CDR3 is 14 amino acids long, termini counted. The CDR3 is CASSFGPGLEKLFF.

This clonotype was detected ten times or more. The rearrangement uses TRBV27 and TRBJ1-6; D uncertain. In germline, CDR1 is MNHEY, CDR2 SMNVEV (reference sequence). This CDR3 comprises 14 residues. Deletions cut 2 bases from V and 4 bases from J, with 6 bases between. The CDR3 DNA is TGTGCCAGCAGTTTAACCGGGTATAATTCACCCCTCCACTTT. Amino acid sequence: CASSLTGYNSPLHF.

This clonotype was observed a handful of times. V is TRBV7-9 and J is TRBJ2-3; D might be TRBD2 (7 bases). Germline V lookup: CDR1 SEHNR, CDR2 FQNEAQ (reference sequence). V was trimmed by 5 bases and J by 1 base, leaving 10 bases between them. The CDR3 spans 14 residues. In DNA form, the CDR3 reads TGTGCCAGCAGCAGAGGGGGGGGCACAGATACGCAGTATTTT. As protein: CASSRGGGTDTQYF.

This clonotype was found many times. The gene calls are TRBV21-1 and TRBJ2-7; whether TRBD1, the table's D call, matches the DNA was not checked. TRBV21-1 is noted as a pseudogene. The CDR3 length is 15 residues. The CDR3 loop reads CASSKGRQINYEQYV. CDR3 nucleotides: TGTGCCAGCAGCAAAGGGCGACAGATAAATTACGAGCAGTACGTC.

This clonotype was detected many times. V gene TRBV6-6 combines with J gene TRBJ2-1; no clear D gene. The germline gives CDR1 MNHNY, CDR2 SVGAGI (reference sequence). V lost 8 bases and J lost 13, with 18 bases in between. The CDR3 is 12 residues long. CDR3 in DNA: TGTGCCAGCGGCACGCAACTCGCCCTCCAGTTCTTC. Protein product: CASGTQLALQFF.

CDR3: CASSAQGARSEQYF. The CDR3 DNA follows: TGTGCCAGCAGTGCCCAGGGAGCTCGCTCCGAGCAGTACTTC. V gene TRBV6-1 combines with J gene TRBJ2-7, with D perhaps given as TRBD1 or TRBD2 (5 bases each). The length of the CDR3 is 14 residues. In germline, CDR1 is MNHNS, CDR2 SASEGT. The V gene lost 4 bases and the J gene lost 6 bases, with 16 bases spanning the gap.

This clonotype has ten or more counts. The chain has TRBV29-1 and TRBJ2-1; 9 nucleotides align to TRBD2. CDR1 and CDR2 (germline): SQVTM, ANQGSEA. J lost 5 bases, V lost 2 bases, and 4 bases had no gene match. CDR3 size: 14 residues. CDR3 protein: CSVERASGDNEQFF. The CDR3, as DNA: TGCAGCGTTGAAAGGGCTAGCGGGGACAATGAGCAGTTCTTC.

This clonotype was seen a single time. The chain uses TRBV5-1 and TRBJ2-5; the D call may be TRBD1 or TRBD2 (5 bases each). CDR1 SGHRS and CDR2 YFSETQ come from the germline V gene. The CDR3 is made up of 15 amino acids. Trimming took off 3 bases at V and 4 bases at J, with 16 bases between the two ends. The CDR3 reads CASSSAGTAGETQYF. In DNA, the CDR3 is TGCGCCAGCAGCTCGGCCGGGACGGCCGGAGAGACCCAGTACTTC.

The table lists this clonotype with many counts. The chain has TRBV9 and TRBJ2-2; 8 positions match TRBD2. V shed 2 bases and J 0 bases; nucleotides not matched to a gene: 0. This CDR3 contains 15 residues. Germline CDR1 and CDR2: SGDLS and YYNGEE. The CDR3 region is CASSVSGANTGELFF. The CDR3 coding sequence is TGTGCCAGCAGCGTTAGCGGGGCGAACACCGGGGAGCTGTTTTTT.

This clonotype was seen ten or more times. This sequence joins TRBV21-1 and TRBJ2-7; the table's D call of TRBD2 was not tested on the DNA. TRBV21-1 is given as a pseudogene. This CDR3 has 14 amino acids. This CDR3 reads CASGGRTSSYEQYV. The CDR3 DNA reads as TGTGCCAGCGGGGGGAGGACGAGCTCCTACGAGCAGTACGTC.

There are many counts of this clonotype. The chain has TRBV6-2 or TRBV6-3 and TRBJ2-7; D is perhaps TRBD1 (6 bases). CDR1 is MNHEY and CDR2 is SVGEGT in the germline V gene. V was pared by 6 bases and J by 0 bases, with 9 bases between. This CDR3 contains 13 residues. CDR3: CASSPRGSYEQYF. Written as DNA, the CDR3 is TGTGCCAGCAGCCCCAGGGGCTCCTACGAGCAGTACTTC.

V is TRBV7-3 and J is TRBJ2-2; either TRBD1 or TRBD2 may fit D (5 bases each). Germline loops: CDR1 SGHTA, CDR2 FQGTGA. Trimming cost V 5 bases and J 4 bases, with 11 bases left between them. The CDR3 is made up of 14 amino acids. The CDR3: CASSRDAVTGELFF. Here the CDR3 DNA reads TGTGCCAGCAGCCGGGACGCAGTCACCGGGGAGCTGTTTTTT.

This clonotype appeared many times. The J gene is TRBJ2-1, the V gene TRBV6-5; D might be TRBD1 (5 bases). CDR3 length: 13 residues. Germline assignment: CDR1 MNHEY and CDR2 SVGAGI. Trimming cost V 5 bases and J 6 bases, with 11 bases left between them. CDR3 DNA sequence: TGTGCCAGCAGTCAGGGTTTACCCAATGAGCAGTTCTTC. It encodes CASSQGLPNEQFF.

This clonotype was seen at least ten times. The V gene is TRBV5-1, the J gene TRBJ2-5; 9 bases line up with TRBD1. Per the germline V gene, CDR1 is SGHRS and CDR2 is YFSETQ. The V and J ends lost 2 bases and 5 bases, in that order; junction bases with no gene match: 4. There are 14 residues in the CDR3. The CDR3 is CASSLGQGQETQYF. CDR3 bases: TGCGCCAGCAGCTTAGGACAGGGGCAGGAGACCCAGTACTTC.

The chain couples TRBV5-1 to TRBJ2-2, with D uncertain. The V gene's germline CDR1 is SGHRS and CDR2 YFSETQ. Deletions cut 2 bases from V and 6 bases from J, with 5 bases between. There are 12 residues in the CDR3. The chain's CDR3 is CASSLSSGELFF. CDR3 coding DNA: TGCGCCAGCAGCTTAAGCTCCGGGGAGCTGTTTTTT.

The sample holds many counts of this clonotype. The chain combines TRBV20-1 with TRBJ1-5, with 10 nucleotides matching TRBD1. The ends lost 6 bases at V and 0 bases at J; junction bases unmatched: 8. The germline CDR1 and CDR2 sequences are DFQATT and SNEGSKA (reference sequence). The CDR3 length is 16 residues. CDR3 nucleotides: TGCAGTGCCCCGGACAGGGGGGCAGATAGCAATCAGCCCCAGCATTTT. Translated: CSAPDRGADSNQPQHF.